The 24 T cell receptor beta chains given below trace back to one sample, sequenced in a study of CD8 T cells in Susac syndrome. It was with random hexamers that about 0.45 to 1 ug RNA was reverse transcribed. TCRdb fed the immunoSEQ multiplex PCR reads into MiXCR, producing one record per CDR3 protein. The sample has some 180,000 distinct CDR3 sequences, over 85% seen once. Sequenced sample: CD4+ T cells from PBMCs. The receptors stem from a human donor in good health.

The CDR3 spells CASSRGVHTEAFF. CDR3 sequence (DNA): TGTGCCAGCAGCCGAGGGGTACACACTGAAGCTTTCTTT. This chain connects TRBV14 to TRBJ1-1, with D tentatively TRBD1 (5 bases). Trimming left V 4 bases short and J 3 bases short, with 9 bases between. CDR1 is SGHDN, CDR2 FVKESK, per germline. The CDR3 length is 13 residues.

With regard to this clonotype: The germline gene is not matched at one end of the junction; a read error may be the cause. The V call is TRBV11-2, the J call TRBJ2-1; no definite D call. This CDR3 spans 13 amino acids. Per the germline V gene, CDR1 is SGHAT and CDR2 is FQNNGV. CDR3 region: CASSLQSYTEQFF. The CDR3 DNA reads TGTGCCAGCAGCCTCCAATCGTACACTGAGCAGTTCTTC.

The chain is built from TRBV18 and TRBJ1-1, with 8 bases aligning to TRBD1. The CDR3 runs 14 residues. From germline, CDR1 is KGHSH and CDR2 LQKENI. Trimming removed 6 bases from V and 5 bases from J; junction bases left unmatched: 8. CDR3 nucleotides: TGTGCCAGCTCTCCGACAGGGGAATTTACTGAAGCTTTCTTT. Translated, it gives CASSPTGEFTEAFF.

The chain recombines TRBV2 with TRBJ2-1, with D perhaps TRBD1 (5 bases). The CDR3 runs to 12 residues. Trimming pared 3 bases from V and 12 bases from J, leaving 12 bases between. The germline V gene encodes CDR1 SNHLY and CDR2 FYNNEI. The CDR3 nucleotides read TGTGCCAGCAGTGAGCGGACAATGAGGCAGTTCTTC. Amino acid sequence: CASSERTMRQFF.

The V call is TRBV24-1, the J call TRBJ1-3; D not certain. Germline CDR1 reads KGHDR; CDR2 reads SFDVKD. Trimming took 4 bases from V and 2 from J, leaving 8 bases between them. The CDR3 has 14 amino acids. The CDR3 region has the DNA TGTGCCACCAGTGACCCCGCTACTGGAAACACCATATATTTT. It is translated as CATSDPATGNTIYF.

This clonotype was recorded only once. For the CDR3, the DNA is TGCAGCGTTCCCCCCCTTACTAGCGTAGAGACCCAGTACTTC. Its translation: CSVPPLTSVETQYF. The V gene is TRBV29-1, the J gene TRBJ2-5; 7 bases map to TRBD2. The J segment lost 4 bases and the V segment lost 5 bases, leaving 10 bases of the junction unmatched. The CDR3 covers 14 residues. The germline V gene encodes CDR1 SQVTM and CDR2 ANQGSEA.

The CDR3 loop is CSARRMNTEAFF. CDR3 nucleotide sequence: TGCAGTGCTAGGAGGATGAACACTGAAGCTTTCTTT. The chain uses TRBV20-1 and TRBJ1-1; D unclear. The germline gives CDR1 DFQATT, CDR2 SNEGSKA (reference sequence). Between the trimmed V and J ends, which lost 3 bases and 0 bases, there was a span of 5 bases. CDR3 size: 12 residues.

V usage is TRBV27 and J usage is TRBJ2-5; 7 nucleotides agree with TRBD2. There are 15 residues in the CDR3. V shed 7 bases and J 2 bases; nucleotides not matched to a gene: 10. Germline CDR1 and CDR2: MNHEY and SMNVEV (reference sequence). The CDR3 spells CASMWASGPQETQYF. For the CDR3, the DNA is TGTGCCAGCATGTGGGCTAGCGGTCCACAAGAGACCCAGTACTTC.

V and J are TRBV30 and TRBJ2-5, with 10 bases matching TRBD2. Germline CDR1 reads GTSNPN; CDR2 reads SVGIG (reference sequence). This CDR3 has 15 residues. The J segment lost 5 bases and the V segment lost 0 bases, leaving 6 bases of the junction unmatched. The CDR3 loop reads CAWSVPSGRGETQYF. CDR3 in DNA: TGTGCCTGGAGTGTACCCAGCGGGAGGGGGGAGACCCAGTACTTC.

Here the CDR3 DNA reads TGTGCCAGCAGCGTAGAATGGGGAGTAGGCTACAATGAGCAGTTCTTC. It is translated as CASSVEWGVGYNEQFF. This chain links TRBV9 with TRBJ2-1; D is possibly TRBD2 (5 bases). CDR1 is SGDLS and CDR2 is YYNGEE in the germline V gene. This CDR3 has 16 amino acids. The V gene lost 0 bases and the J gene lost 3 bases, with 13 bases spanning the gap.

This chain connects TRBV20-1 to TRBJ1-2; no firm D call. Per germline, CDR1 DFQATT and CDR2 SNEGSKA (reference sequence). CDR3 length: 13 residues. Trimming pared 0 bases from V and 7 bases from J, leaving 12 bases between. The CDR3 loop is CSAREAARSGYTF. As DNA, the CDR3 is TGCAGTGCTAGAGAGGCGGCTAGGAGTGGCTACACCTTC.

This clonotype was seen only once. V usage is TRBV29-1 and J usage is TRBJ1-1; D uncertain. The CDR3 covers 12 residues. Looked up from germline, CDR1 is SQVTM and CDR2 is ANQGSEA. Trimming shortened V by 0 bases and J by 6 bases, and 8 bases separated the two germline ends. The CDR3 DNA reads TGCAGCGTTGAAGAAGGGCCGGCTGAAGCTTTCTTT. Translated, it gives CSVEEGPAEAFF.

The chain has TRBV5-6 and TRBJ2-1; possible D gene TRBD1, 5 bases. The germline V and J ends were trimmed by 0 bases and 12 bases, with 7 bases remaining between them. CDR1 and CDR2 (germline): SGHDT, YYEEEE. The CDR3 totals 11 residues. The CDR3 region has the DNA TGTGCCAGCAGCTTGGTGGGGCCGCAGTTCTTC. Its translation is CASSLVGPQFF.

The gene calls are TRBV12-3 or TRBV12-4 and TRBJ1-5, with TRBD1 as a possible D gene (6 bases). Trimming shortened V by 5 bases and J by 4 bases, and 9 bases separated the two germline ends. CDR3 length: 13 amino acids. CDR3 loop: CASSNRVNQPQHF. The CDR3 nucleotides read TGTGCCAGCAGTAACAGGGTAAATCAGCCCCAGCATTTT.

This sequence joins TRBV20-1 and TRBJ2-1; perhaps D is TRBD1 or TRBD2 (5 bases each). Germline values: CDR1 DFQATT, CDR2 SNEGSKA (reference sequence). Trimming took 5 bases from V and 9 from J, leaving 14 bases between them. The CDR3 sequence is 12 residues long. The CDR3 reads CSAGGSVSEQFF. The CDR3 DNA reads TGCAGTGCTGGGGGTAGCGTAAGTGAGCAGTTCTTC.

The chain carries TRBV4-3 and TRBJ1-3; a possible D gene is TRBD1 (5 bases). The germline V gene encodes CDR1 LGHNA and CDR2 YSLEER. The CDR3 is made up of 16 amino acids. V dropped 0 bases and J dropped 2 bases, with 11 bases sitting between them. Written as DNA, the CDR3 is TGCGCCAGCAGCCAAGATTGGAGGGGCCCTGGAAACACCATATATTTT. It encodes CASSQDWRGPGNTIYF.

V usage is TRBV7-9 and J usage is TRBJ1-3; D gene ambiguous. Trimming removed 1 base from V and 4 bases from J, with 14 bases in between. The CDR3 totals 16 residues. Germline CDR1 is SEHNR and CDR2 is FQNEAQ (reference sequence). The CDR3 DNA reads as TGTGCCAGCAGCTTAGGGACGCGAACGCTGGGAAACACCATATATTTT. Protein: CASSLGTRTLGNTIYF.

The rearrangement uses TRBV7-8 and TRBJ2-1; weak D call: TRBD2 (5 bases). This CDR3 has 15 residues. V dropped 1 base and J dropped 4 bases, with 11 bases sitting between them. Germline CDR1 SGHVS, CDR2 FQNEAQ. The CDR3 loop reads CASSLVGRTYNEQFF. The CDR3 bases are TGTGCCAGCAGCTTAGTGGGTCGGACTTACAATGAGCAGTTCTTC.

The chain couples TRBV7-2 to TRBJ2-1; D might be TRBD2 (5 bases). The germline V and J ends were trimmed by 4 bases and 9 bases, with 13 bases remaining between them. The V gene's germline CDR1 is SGHTA and CDR2 FQGNSA. This CDR3 is 13 amino acids long. The CDR3 loop reads CASSSLGEGEQFF. CDR3 sequence (DNA): TGTGCCAGCAGCTCCTTGGGAGAGGGTGAGCAGTTCTTC.

This chain uses TRBV29-1 with TRBJ2-3, with TRBD1 identical over 7 bases. CDR1 SQVTM and CDR2 ANQGSEA come from the germline V gene. There are 13 residues in the CDR3. The V gene end was trimmed by 4 bases and the J gene end by 4 bases; junction bases not matched to a gene: 5. The CDR3 spells CSVVTGVSDTQYF. Here the CDR3 DNA reads TGCAGCGTTGTAACAGGGGTGTCAGATACGCAGTATTTT.

V is TRBV14 and J is TRBJ2-1; D perhaps matches TRBD2 (5 bases). CDR3 length: 14 amino acids. Germline V gene data show CDR1 as SGHDN and CDR2 as FVKESK. The V end was cut by 7 bases, the J end by 7 bases, with 17 bases between. In DNA form, the CDR3 reads TGTGCCAGCACCCCACTGACTATAAGAAATGAGCAGTTCTTC. Translating it yields CASTPLTIRNEQFF.

CDR3 sequence (DNA): TGCAGTGCCAGGACTAGCGGGGGAACCTACGAGCAGTACTTC. Its translation: CSARTSGGTYEQYF. This sequence joins TRBV20-1 and TRBJ2-7; 13 nucleotides match TRBD2. The CDR3 spans 14 residues. The J segment lost 2 bases and the V segment lost 6 bases, leaving 4 bases of the junction unmatched. CDR1 and CDR2 (germline): DFQATT, SNEGSKA (reference sequence).

The chain carries TRBV30 and TRBJ2-7, with a possible D match to TRBD2 (5 bases). The CDR3 spans 14 residues. The V end was cut by 2 bases, the J end by 5 bases, with 16 bases between. Germline V lookup: CDR1 GTSNPN, CDR2 SVGIG (reference sequence). In DNA form, the CDR3 reads TGTGCCTGGAGTCAGGACTTTGTTATCGACGAGCAGTACTTC. It translates to CAWSQDFVIDEQYF.

This clonotype was observed a single time. The V gene is TRBV4-3, the J gene TRBJ2-1; TRBD2 matches at 10 bases. Germline trimming cut 8 bases from V and 6 bases from J; bases unmatched to any gene: 10. The germline V gene encodes CDR1 LGHNA and CDR2 YSLEER. This CDR3 spans 15 amino acids. CDR3 amino acids: CASATSLAGVNEQFF. The CDR3 nucleotides read TGCGCCAGCGCGACCAGCCTAGCGGGAGTCAATGAGCAGTTCTTC.